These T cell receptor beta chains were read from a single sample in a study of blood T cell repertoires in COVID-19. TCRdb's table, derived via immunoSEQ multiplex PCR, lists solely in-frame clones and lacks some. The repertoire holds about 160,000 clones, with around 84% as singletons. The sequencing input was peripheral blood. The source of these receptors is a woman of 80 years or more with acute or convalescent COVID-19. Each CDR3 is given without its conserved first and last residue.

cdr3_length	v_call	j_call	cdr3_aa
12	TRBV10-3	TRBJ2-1	AISRGARGNEQF
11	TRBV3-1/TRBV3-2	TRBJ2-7	ASSLPGTSEQY
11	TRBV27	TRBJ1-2	ASSLQGSGGYT
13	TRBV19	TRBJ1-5	ASTPDRGRSQPQH
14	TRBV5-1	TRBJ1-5	ASSLGGQGASQPQH
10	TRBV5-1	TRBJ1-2	ASRDSNYGYT
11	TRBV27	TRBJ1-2	ASSPNRVYGYT
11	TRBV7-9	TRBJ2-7	ASSLVTGAEQY
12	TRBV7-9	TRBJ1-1	ASSSSLTETEAF
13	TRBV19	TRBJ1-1	ASKRDSPRNTEAF
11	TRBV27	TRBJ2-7	ASSLAGAVEQY
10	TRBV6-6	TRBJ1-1	ASSSQNTEAF
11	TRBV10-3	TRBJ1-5	AIKQGSNQPQH
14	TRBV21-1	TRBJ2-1	ASSNVSEALYNEQF
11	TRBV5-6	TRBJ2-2	ASSSPRPGELF
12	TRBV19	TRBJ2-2	ASSSSHRGGELF
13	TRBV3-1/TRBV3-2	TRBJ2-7	ASSQVPGGFYEQY
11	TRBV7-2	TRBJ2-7	ASSSSGGGEQY
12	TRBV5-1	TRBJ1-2	ASSVDRGLGGYT
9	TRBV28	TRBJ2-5	ASQYQETQY
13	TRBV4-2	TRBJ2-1	ASSPSGGTYNEQF
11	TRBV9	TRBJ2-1	ASSVVGTGMQF
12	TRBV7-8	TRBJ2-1	ASSFLDRVNEQF
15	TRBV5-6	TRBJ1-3	ANSPSENRLTGNTIY
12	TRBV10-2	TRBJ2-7	ASKMLAGPYEQY
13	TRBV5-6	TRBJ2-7	ASSLVPQAPYEQY
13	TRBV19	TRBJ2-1	ASRIAGGPYNEQF
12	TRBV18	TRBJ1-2	ASSSQPQGNGYT
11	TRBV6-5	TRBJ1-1	ASSYNRNTEAF
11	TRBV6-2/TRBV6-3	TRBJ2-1	ASSPTGLNEQF
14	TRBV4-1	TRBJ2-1	ASSQDPGLAYNEQF
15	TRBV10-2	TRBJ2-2	ASSDNSRTGGPGELF
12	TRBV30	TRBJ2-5	ACHLSGGWETQY
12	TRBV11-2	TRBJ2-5	ASSRQGPPETQY
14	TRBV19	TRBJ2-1	ASSMLVNNPYNEQF
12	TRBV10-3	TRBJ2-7	AHRGDSWPYEQY
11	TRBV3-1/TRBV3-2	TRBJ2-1	AASTVPTGEQF
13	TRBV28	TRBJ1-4	ASSLQGRGNEKLF
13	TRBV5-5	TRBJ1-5	ASSLEGVSNQPQH
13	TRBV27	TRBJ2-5	ASSEPGKGVGTQY
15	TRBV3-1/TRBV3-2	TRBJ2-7	ASSPSRLGPSSYEQY
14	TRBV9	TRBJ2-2	ASSVAGQGNTGELF
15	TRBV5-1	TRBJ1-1	ASSLMSPGTSNTEAF